These T cell receptor beta chains were read from a single sample in a study of T cells in Graves' hyperthyroidism and ophthalmopathy. TCRdb called the multiplex PCR reads again in MiXCR, with one record for every CDR3 protein. In the table there are some 420,000 distinct CDR3 sequences, roughly an eighth of which are singletons. Specimen: blood. The source is a woman aged 18-29 years with Graves' hyperthyroidism. Each CDR3 is given with its conserved first and last residue. The D gene is left open where the match is weak. Size tells how often a clone was seen (once, few, many) or the class of an expanded clone, and some rows leave it out.

size: few
J: TRBJ1-4
V: TRBV5-6
D: .
DNA: TGTGCCAGCAGCTTGGTTGGTCAAGGGGAGGTGGAAAAACTGTTTTTT
CDR3: CASSLVGQGEVEKLFF

size: many
J: TRBJ2-3
V: TRBV7-2
D: .
DNA: TGTGCCAGCAGCTTAGCGCCATCTAGCACAGATACGCAGTATTTT
CDR3: CASSLAPSSTDTQYF

size: .
J: TRBJ2-1
V: TRBV20-1
D: TRBD2
DNA: TGCAGTGCGCGACTAGCGGGACCGAATGAGCAGTTCTTC
CDR3: CSARLAGPNEQFF

size: .
J: TRBJ1-5
V: TRBV30
D: .
DNA: TGTGCCTGGAGTGTAAACAGTGTTCTGATTAGCAATCAGCCCCAGCATTTT
CDR3: CAWSVNSVLISNQPQHF

size: many
J: TRBJ1-1
V: TRBV25-1
D: .
DNA: TGTGCCAGCCGCCAGGGTGTATGGGGAAGGAACACTGAAGCTTTCTTT
CDR3: CASRQGVWGRNTEAFF

size: many
J: TRBJ2-7
V: TRBV6-1
D: .
DNA: TGTGCCAGCAGTGAAGCCTATGCGGGAGAGCAGTACTTC
CDR3: CASSEAYAGEQYF

size: .
J: TRBJ2-7
V: TRBV6-4
D: .
DNA: TGTGCCAGCAGTGAATCCCTGGAGGGCGAGCAGTACTTC
CDR3: CASSESLEGEQYF

size: few
J: TRBJ1-2
V: TRBV7-9
D: .
DNA: TGTGCCAGCAGCCCACAGGAGGGCTATGGCTACACCTTC
CDR3: CASSPQEGYGYTF

size: many
J: TRBJ1-1
V: TRBV11-2
D: TRBD1
DNA: TGTGCCAGCAGCTTAAGACAGGGGGCTACTGAAGCTTTCTTT
CDR3: CASSLRQGATEAFF

size: .
J: TRBJ1-5
V: TRBV7-9
D: TRBD1
DNA: TGTGCCAGCAGCTCGACGGGCGGACAGGGAAGAGATCAGCCCCAGCATTTT
CDR3: CASSSTGGQGRDQPQHF

size: .
J: TRBJ2-7
V: TRBV2
D: .
DNA: TGTGCCAGCGGACGGACGGCCTCCTACGAGCAGTACTTC
CDR3: CASGRTASYEQYF

size: few
J: TRBJ1-1
V: TRBV19
D: .
DNA: TGTGCCAGTAGTATAGCGAGCAGGGCTGAAGCTTTCTTT
CDR3: CASSIASRAEAFF

size: many
J: TRBJ2-7
V: TRBV29-1
D: .
DNA: TGCAGCGTTGAAGAAGGGGGGAGCTCCTACGAGCAGTACTTC
CDR3: CSVEEGGSSYEQYF

size: .
J: TRBJ2-2
V: TRBV24-1
D: TRBD2
DNA: TGTGCCACCGGCGGGGGGGACACCGGGGAGCTGTTTTTT
CDR3: CATGGGDTGELFF

size: many
J: TRBJ2-3
V: TRBV20-1
D: TRBD2
DNA: TGCAGTGCTAGTCCCAGGACTAGCGGGAGATCAGATACGCAGTATTTT
CDR3: CSASPRTSGRSDTQYF

size: few
J: TRBJ2-2
V: TRBV3-1
D: .
DNA: TGTGCCAGCAGCCAATTTAGGGCCTCGAACACCGGGGAGCTGTTTTTT
CDR3: CASSQFRASNTGELFF

size: many
J: TRBJ2-5
V: TRBV12-3/TRBV12-4
D: .
DNA: TGTGCCAGCAGTTTAGCGGGGGGGCCCCAGTACTTC
CDR3: CASSLAGGPQYF

size: .
J: TRBJ2-7
V: TRBV20-1
D: TRBD2
DNA: TGCAGTGCGATTAGCGGGGGGTCCTACGAGCAGTACTTC
CDR3: CSAISGGSYEQYF

size: .
J: TRBJ2-5
V: TRBV28
D: TRBD2
DNA: TGTGCCAGCAGTTTTCTTACGGGACTAGTGGAGACCCAGTACTTC
CDR3: CASSFLTGLVETQYF

size: once
J: TRBJ1-1
V: TRBV6-2/TRBV6-3
D: .
DNA: TGTGCCAGCAGATGGGAGAACACTGAAGCTTTCTTT
CDR3: CASRWENTEAFF

size: many
J: TRBJ2-2
V: TRBV28
D: .
DNA: TGTGCCAGCAGTCCCCGGGCGGGCACCGGGGAGCTGTTTTTT
CDR3: CASSPRAGTGELFF

size: once
J: TRBJ1-2
V: TRBV5-1
D: .
DNA: TGCGCCAGCAGCCCGAAAAGCGACAGGATTCGCGGCTACACCTTC
CDR3: CASSPKSDRIRGYTF

size: many
J: TRBJ2-2
V: TRBV28
D: .
DNA: TGTGCCAGCAGTTTATCCTCCACCGGGGAGCTGTTTTTT
CDR3: CASSLSSTGELFF

size: many
J: TRBJ2-3
V: TRBV7-3
D: .
DNA: TGTGCCAGCAGCTCCCTCGGGGTGGGGTACCTCACAGATACGCAGTATTTT
CDR3: CASSSLGVGYLTDTQYF

size: many
J: TRBJ2-7
V: TRBV5-1
D: TRBD1
DNA: TGCGCCAGCAGCCTCCAGGGGGCTAGTTCCTACGAGCAGTACTTC
CDR3: CASSLQGASSYEQYF

size: many
J: TRBJ1-1
V: TRBV28
D: .
DNA: TGTGCCAGCAGTTTAGAATCTGAAGCTTTCTTT
CDR3: CASSLESEAFF

size: many
J: TRBJ2-4
V: TRBV7-2
D: TRBD2
DNA: TGTGCCAGCAGCTTAGGTAGCGGGAGGATGAACATTCAGTACTTC
CDR3: CASSLGSGRMNIQYF

size: .
J: TRBJ2-7
V: TRBV2
D: .
DNA: TGTGCCAGCCTCGGAGCTGGGTCGGATCTCGAGCAGTACTTC
CDR3: CASLGAGSDLEQYF

size: .
J: TRBJ2-4
V: TRBV12-3/TRBV12-4
D: .
DNA: TGTGCCAGCAGTTTAACTACAGGGGGGGAACTAGCCAAAAACATTCAGTACTTC
CDR3: CASSLTTGGELAKNIQYF

size: .
J: TRBJ1-3
V: TRBV6-1
D: .
DNA: TGTGCCAGCAGCGTAAACGGACAGTTTGGAAACACCATATATTTT
CDR3: CASSVNGQFGNTIYF

size: many
J: TRBJ1-2
V: TRBV28
D: TRBD1
DNA: TGTGCCAGCAGTCTCACAGGGGGCGCGGGAGGCTACACCTTC
CDR3: CASSLTGGAGGYTF

size: .
J: TRBJ1-1
V: TRBV5-1
D: .
DNA: TGCGCCAGCAGCTTGAGGACGGGGGCTGAAGCTTTCTTT
CDR3: CASSLRTGAEAFF

size: .
J: TRBJ2-2
V: TRBV10-1
D: TRBD1
DNA: TGCGCCAGCAGTGAGTCAAGAGGGGGCGCAAGCACCGGGGAGCTGTTTTTT
CDR3: CASSESRGGASTGELFF

size: .
J: TRBJ1-2
V: TRBV2
D: TRBD1
DNA: TGTGCCAGCAGTGTGGCAGGGGGTCGAGGCTACACCTTC
CDR3: CASSVAGGRGYTF